This T cell receptor (beta chain) was documented in a study of CD8 T cells in ankylosing spondylitis. Remarks on this clonotype: The target antigen is unknown.

The CDR3 length is 15 residues. Germline-derived CDR1 and CDR2 are SGHRS and YFSETQ. V shed 4 bases and J 4 bases; nucleotides not matched to a gene: 8. Findings and limits, study-wide: Within ankylosing spondylitis blood, a TCR beta motif made up of under 10 highly homologous variants appeared to be characteristic.

TCRdb processed the 5' RACE reads anew with MiXCR; each CDR3 protein has one entry. The repertoire has about 540,000 distinct CDR3 sequences, roughly 12% of them found once; the top ten carry approximately 7%. Sequencing was done on a sample of blood, either unsorted or a sorted T cell fraction (not recorded which). This TCR derives from a male donor with ankylosing spondylitis. This rearrangement joins TRBV5-1 to TRBJ1-1, with 9 bases lining up with TRBD1. CDR3 DNA: TGCGCCAGCAGCACCCGGACAGGGGTGGGCACTGAAGCTTTCTTT. Translation: CASSTRTGVGTEAFF.